The clone carrying this T cell receptor (beta chain) was counted only a few times. Other DNA variants within this sample encode the same CDR3. This sample was taken from a study of blood T cell repertoires in COVID-19. Study in general: The study drew acute and convalescent COVID-19 samples from the United States, Italy and Spain.

CDR3 length equals 13 residues. J lost 3 bases, V lost 6 bases, and 3 bases had no gene match. How the authors handled the data: Quantification of nucleated cells was approximated via reference gene primer amplification. Some clones are missing from TCRdb's copy, which holds only in-frame ones; the method was immunoSEQ multiplex PCR. V and J calls and clone size are copied from that table; D and trimming were computed from the DNA. The sample carries about 210,000 clones, approximately 82% recorded once. The chain has TRBV12-3 or TRBV12-4 and TRBJ2-7; 9 bases match TRBD1. The specimen was peripheral blood. The TCR was taken from a man between 45 and 60 years old with active or convalescent COVID-19. The CDR3 nucleotides read TGTGCCAGCAGCCAGGGACAGGGCTACGAGCAGTACTTC. The encoded protein is CASSQGQGYEQYF.